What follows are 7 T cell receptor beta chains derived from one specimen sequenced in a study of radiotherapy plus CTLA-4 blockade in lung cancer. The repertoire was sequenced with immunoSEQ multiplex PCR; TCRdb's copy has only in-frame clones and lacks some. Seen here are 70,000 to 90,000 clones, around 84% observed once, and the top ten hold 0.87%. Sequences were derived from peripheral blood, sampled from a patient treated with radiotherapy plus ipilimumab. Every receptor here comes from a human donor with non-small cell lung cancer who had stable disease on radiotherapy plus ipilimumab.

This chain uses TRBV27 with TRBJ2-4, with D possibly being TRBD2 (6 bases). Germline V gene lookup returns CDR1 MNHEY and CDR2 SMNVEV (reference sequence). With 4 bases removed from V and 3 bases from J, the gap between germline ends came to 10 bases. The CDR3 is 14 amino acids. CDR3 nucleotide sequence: TGTGCCAGCAGTTCTGGGACTGGCAAAAACATTCAGTACTTC. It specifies CASSSGTGKNIQYF.

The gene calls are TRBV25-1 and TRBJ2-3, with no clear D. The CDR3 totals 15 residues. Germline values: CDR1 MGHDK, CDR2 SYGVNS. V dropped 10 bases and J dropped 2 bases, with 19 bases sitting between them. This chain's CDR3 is CATLSSVRSTDTQYF. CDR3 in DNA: TGTGCCACTCTCTCATCGGTGAGATCCACAGATACGCAGTATTTT.

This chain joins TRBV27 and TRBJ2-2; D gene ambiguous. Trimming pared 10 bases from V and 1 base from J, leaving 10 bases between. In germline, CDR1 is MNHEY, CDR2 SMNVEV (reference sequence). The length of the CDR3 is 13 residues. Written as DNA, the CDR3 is TGTGCCATTAGAGAGATGAACACCGGGGAGCTGTTTTTT. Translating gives CAIREMNTGELFF.

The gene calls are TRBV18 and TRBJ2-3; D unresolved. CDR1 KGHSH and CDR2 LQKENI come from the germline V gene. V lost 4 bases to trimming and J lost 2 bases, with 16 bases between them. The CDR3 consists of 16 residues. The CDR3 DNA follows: TGTGCCAGCTCACGGATCGGGCAACTATACACAGATACGCAGTATTTT. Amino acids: CASSRIGQLYTDTQYF.

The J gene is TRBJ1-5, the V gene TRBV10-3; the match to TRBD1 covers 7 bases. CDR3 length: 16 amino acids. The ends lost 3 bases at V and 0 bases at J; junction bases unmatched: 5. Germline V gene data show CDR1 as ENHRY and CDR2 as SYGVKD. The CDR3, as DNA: TGTGCCATCAGTGACCCAAGGACAGGTAGCAATCAGCCCCAGCATTTT. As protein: CAISDPRTGSNQPQHF.

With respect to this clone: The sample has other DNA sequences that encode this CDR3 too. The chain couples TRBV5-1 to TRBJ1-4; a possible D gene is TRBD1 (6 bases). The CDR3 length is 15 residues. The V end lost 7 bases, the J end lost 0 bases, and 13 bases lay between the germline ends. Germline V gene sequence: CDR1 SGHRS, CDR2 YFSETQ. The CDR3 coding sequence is TGCGCCAGCCAATCAGGGGTTGCAACTAATGAAAAACTGTTTTTT. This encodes CASQSGVATNEKLFF.

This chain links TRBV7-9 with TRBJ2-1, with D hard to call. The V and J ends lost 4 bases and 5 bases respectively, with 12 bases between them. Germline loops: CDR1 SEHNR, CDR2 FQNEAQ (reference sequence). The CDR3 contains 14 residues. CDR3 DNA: TGTGCCAGCAGCTCCTCTGTCGTGGACAATGAGCAGTTCTTC. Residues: CASSSSVVDNEQFF.